This TCR beta chain was identified in a study of T cell changes during pregnancy in multiple sclerosis. This clone was seen a single time. V gave up 1 base and J gave up 10 bases, with 13 bases separating them. Per germline, CDR1 MDHEN and CDR2 SYDVKM. This CDR3 spans 13 amino acids. The table came from immunoSEQ multiplex PCR; TCRdb's copy has only in-frame clones and leaves some out. The sample has roughly 39,000 clones, 92% seen once. The material sequenced was CD4+ T cells from peripheral blood mononuclear cells, taken before pregnancy. This chain uses TRBV28 with TRBJ1-2; D gene uncertain. This TCR derives from a female donor with multiple sclerosis, enrolled in a pregnancy study. CDR3 nucleotide sequence: TGTGCCAGCAGTTTATTATACTGGGCCGACTACACCTTC. This translates into CASSLLYWADYTF.